One sample yielded the 25 T cell receptor beta chains listed below, sequenced in a study of cytomegalovirus exposure and HLA in healthy donors. The primer mix had 60 Vbeta and 13 Jbeta primers. Profiling relied on immunoSEQ multiplex PCR, and the TCRdb table lists in-frame clones only, not all of them. The sample lists around 150,000 clones; around three quarters were seen once. The sample comprised PBMCs. The receptors derive from a man aged 25 to 45 in good health and CMV-seropositive.

This clone was seen just once. This rearrangement joins TRBV5-6 to TRBJ2-2; 7 nucleotides align to TRBD1. Germline CDR1 is SGHDT and CDR2 is YYEEEE. CDR3 size: 14 residues. J lost 3 bases, V lost 4 bases, and 3 bases had no gene match. The CDR3 protein is CASSTGQYTGELFF. The CDR3 coding sequence is TGTGCCAGCAGCACGGGACAGTACACCGGGGAGCTGTTTTTT.

This chain uses TRBV7-9 with TRBJ2-6, with 9 bases identical to TRBD1. The junction had 8 bases not matched to a gene; V was cut back by 5 bases and J by 0 bases. This CDR3 region has 18 residues. CDR1 is SEHNR, CDR2 FQNEAQ, per germline (reference sequence). The CDR3 loop is CASSPSGTGSSGANVLTF. In DNA form, the CDR3 reads TGTGCCAGCAGCCCGTCCGGGACAGGGAGCTCTGGGGCCAACGTCCTGACTTTC.

This clone has a handful of counts. The genes are TRBV25-1 and TRBJ2-7, with D perhaps TRBD1 (6 bases). Trimming took off 6 bases at V and 8 bases at J, with 20 bases between the two ends. Germline loops: CDR1 MGHDK, CDR2 SYGVNS. This CDR3 is 14 amino acids long. CDR3 DNA: TGTGCCAGCAGCGGGACAAAGACCGTACGTAAGCAGTACTTC. Protein sequence: CASSGTKTVRKQYF.

The table lists this clone with a count of one. This CDR3 is CASSSLEETQYF. The CDR3 DNA reads as TGTGCCAGCAGCTCCTTAGAAGAGACCCAGTACTTC. The chain has TRBV7-3 and TRBJ2-5; D not resolved. The CDR3 extends over 12 amino acids. Germline loops: CDR1 SGHTA, CDR2 FQGTGA. V was clipped by 4 bases and J by 3 bases, with 6 bases between them.

This clone was detected a few times. The chain links TRBV6-6 to TRBJ2-2; tentatively, D is TRBD1 (5 bases). Germline lookup yields CDR1 MNHNY and CDR2 SVGAGI (reference sequence). The ends were cut back, 7 bases at V and 0 bases at J, with 15 bases in the middle. CDR3 length: 16 amino acids. DNA for the CDR3: TGTGCCAGCACTAATGGGGCTGGGGCGAACACCGGGGAGCTGTTTTTT. Protein product: CASTNGAGANTGELFF.

CDR3 protein: CASSEPRGGGYEQYF. The CDR3 DNA follows: TGTGCCAGCAGCGAGCCCCGGGGGGGCGGTTACGAGCAGTACTTC. The genes are TRBV9 and TRBJ2-7, with 8 bases lining up with TRBD2. Trimming took 3 bases from V and 4 from J; bases not matched to a gene: 9. Germline CDR1 is SGDLS and CDR2 is YYNGEE. CDR3 length equals 15 residues. Variable domain in full (rest from reference TRBV9 and TRBJ2-7): DSGVTQTPKHLITATGQRVTLRCSPRSGDLSVYWYQQSLDQGLQFLIQYYNGEERAKGNILERFSAQQFPDLHSELNLSSLELGDSALYFCASSEPRGGGYEQYFGPGTRLTVT.

Written as DNA, the CDR3 is TGTGCCAGCAGCGTAGAGACCTTTACAGGGAATGAGCAGTTCTTC. Translated: CASSVETFTGNEQFF. This chain connects TRBV9 to TRBJ2-1; a possible D gene is TRBD1 (6 bases). The germline V gene encodes CDR1 SGDLS and CDR2 YYNGEE. The CDR3 has 15 residues. The germline V and J ends were trimmed by 0 bases and 7 bases, with 14 bases remaining between them. The full variable domain, with the rest looked up from reference TRBV9 and TRBJ2-1, is DSGVTQTPKHLITATGQRVTLRCSPRSGDLSVYWYQQSLDQGLQFLIQYYNGEERAKGNILERFSAQQFPDLHSELNLSSLELGDSALYFCASSVETFTGNEQFFGPGTRLTVL.

The chain employs TRBV7-3 and TRBJ1-2; a possible D gene is TRBD1 (5 bases). CDR3 length: 14 residues. Deletions cut 1 base from V and 8 bases from J, with 14 bases between. CDR1 and CDR2 (germline): SGHTA, FQGTGA. The CDR3 is CASSLSGAGQGYTF. CDR3 in DNA: TGTGCCAGCAGCTTAAGTGGTGCAGGGCAGGGCTACACCTTC.

The genes are TRBV9 and TRBJ2-7; 7 nucleotides match TRBD1. The CDR3 consists of 14 residues. The ends lost 4 bases at V and 6 bases at J; junction bases unmatched: 10. The germline CDR1 and CDR2 sequences are SGDLS and YYNGEE. The CDR3 sequence: CASSPQDRVLEQYF. CDR3 bases: TGTGCCAGCAGCCCCCAAGACAGGGTTCTCGAGCAGTACTTC.

This clone was picked up a small number of times. This chain connects TRBV9 to TRBJ2-7, with TRBD1 matching over 9 bases. CDR1 is SGDLS, CDR2 YYNGEE, per germline. Unmatched junction bases numbered 10, after V lost 4 bases and J lost 5 bases. This CDR3 contains 15 residues. The CDR3 DNA follows: TGTGCCAGCAGCCCAGTCCCGGGACAGGGCCACGAGCAGTACTTC. Protein sequence: CASSPVPGQGHEQYF.

The chain links TRBV9 to TRBJ1-1; no reliable D call. V lost 3 bases to trimming and J lost 4 bases, with 7 bases between them. Looked up from germline, CDR1 is SGDLS and CDR2 is YYNGEE. The CDR3 consists of 12 residues. The CDR3 is CASSGLSTEAFF. The CDR3, as DNA: TGTGCCAGCAGCGGCCTCAGCACTGAAGCTTTCTTT.

This clone occurred a few times. This chain joins TRBV4-3 and TRBJ2-7; D gene ambiguous. Trimming cost V 0 bases and J 3 bases, with 18 bases left between them. CDR1 and CDR2 (germline): LGHNA, YSLEER. The CDR3 sequence is 17 residues long. CDR3: CASSQDLGFAAFYEQYF. DNA for the CDR3: TGCGCCAGCAGCCAAGATCTTGGGTTTGCGGCCTTCTACGAGCAGTACTTC.

In its sample, this clone was seen once. J is TRBJ2-2 and V is TRBV5-1, with a weak D call TRBD1 (6 bases). CDR1 and CDR2 from the germline V gene are SGHRS and YFSETQ. This CDR3 has 16 residues. The V end lost 3 bases, the J end lost 0 bases, and 12 bases lay between the germline ends. CDR3 residues: CASSSAGTPNTGELFF. CDR3 DNA sequence: TGCGCCAGCAGCTCCGCAGGGACACCGAACACCGGGGAGCTGTTTTTT.

The J gene is TRBJ1-1, the V gene TRBV6-1; TRBD1 matches 8 bases. CDR1 and CDR2 (germline): MNHNS, SASEGT. The CDR3 covers 15 residues. V shed 4 bases and J 4 bases; nucleotides not matched to a gene: 8. CDR3 sequence (DNA): TGTGCCAGCAGTGGACAGGGGCTGGCGGTCACTGAAGCTTTCTTT. Its protein product is CASSGQGLAVTEAFF.

V gene TRBV15 combines with J gene TRBJ1-4, with 7 bases matching TRBD1. Germline-derived CDR1 and CDR2 are LNHNV and YYDKDF (reference sequence). CDR3 length equals 16 residues. V lost 4 bases to trimming and J lost 11 bases; unmatched junction nucleotides: 16. CDR3 loop: CATSIDSGTASHKLFF. In DNA, the CDR3 is TGTGCCACCAGCATAGACTCCGGGACAGCTTCTCATAAACTGTTTTTT.

The V and J genes are TRBV5-1 and TRBJ2-7, with D possibly TRBD1 on 6 matching bases. This CDR3 contains 16 residues. Germline values: CDR1 SGHRS, CDR2 YFSETQ. V was clipped by 1 base and J by 2 bases, with 16 bases between them. CDR3 DNA: TGCGCCAGCAGCTTGTGGGTGACAGGCAGCACCTACGAGCAGTACTTC. Amino acids: CASSLWVTGSTYEQYF.

The V call is TRBV2, the J call TRBJ2-2; TRBD1 aligns across 8 bases. Germline trimming cut 8 bases from V and 7 bases from J; bases unmatched to any gene: 6. This CDR3 is 13 amino acids long. Germline V gene data show CDR1 as SNHLY and CDR2 as FYNNEI. The CDR3 region has the DNA TGTGCCAGCGTAGGGACAGGTGTCGGGGAGCTGTTTTTT. This encodes CASVGTGVGELFF.

V and J are TRBV27 and TRBJ2-7; tentatively, D is TRBD1 (5 bases). The germline gives CDR1 MNHEY, CDR2 SMNVEV (reference sequence). The CDR3 consists of 14 residues. Between the trimmed V and J ends, which lost 2 bases and 3 bases, there was a span of 11 bases. The CDR3 bases are TGTGCCAGCAGTTTAATTAGGGGTGGCTACGAGCAGTACTTC. This encodes CASSLIRGGYEQYF.

This clone was observed a few times. One end of the junction does not line up with germline, which may come from a read error. This sequence joins TRBV7-9 and TRBJ2-7, with TRBD2 matching over 8 bases. Germline V gene sequence: CDR1 SEHNR, CDR2 FQNEAQ (reference sequence). The CDR3 contains 12 residues. CDR3 DNA sequence: TGTTCCAGCAGCACGGGGGGGTACGAGCAGTACTTC. Residues: CSSSTGGYEQYF.

The chain carries TRBV7-9 and TRBJ2-1, with 8 bases identical to TRBD2. The germline V gene has CDR1 SEHNR and CDR2 FQNEAQ (reference sequence). The V and J ends lost 5 bases and 5 bases, in that order; junction bases with no gene match: 11. This CDR3 region has 16 residues. CDR3 bases: TGTGCCAGCAGCACCCCGGTAGCGGGGAAAAACAATGAGCAGTTCTTC. Its translation: CASSTPVAGKNNEQFF.

This clone came up once. This sequence joins TRBV7-9 and TRBJ1-2; 7 bases are shared with TRBD1. Germline V CDR1 and CDR2: SEHNR, FQNEAQ (reference sequence). J was trimmed by 3 bases and V by 2 bases; bases with no gene match: 6. The CDR3 has 15 residues. The CDR3 loop is CASSLRDREDYGYTF. CDR3 sequence (DNA): TGTGCCAGCAGCTTAAGAGACAGGGAGGACTATGGCTACACCTTC.

V and J are TRBV6-5 and TRBJ2-7, with 8 bases lining up with TRBD1. CDR1 MNHEY and CDR2 SVGAGI come from the germline V gene. V lost 5 bases and J lost 3; bases outside the gene matches: 0. The CDR3 totals 12 residues. The CDR3: CASSDRGYEQYF. The DNA for the CDR3 is TGTGCCAGCAGTGACAGGGGCTACGAGCAGTACTTC.

In this sample, this clone turned up once. The chain is built from TRBV7-9 and TRBJ2-3; TRBD2 matches 8 bases. The V segment lost 3 bases and the J segment 4 bases; nucleotides outside the gene matches: 3. The V gene's germline CDR1 is SEHNR and CDR2 FQNEAQ (reference sequence). The CDR3 consists of 14 residues. The CDR3 DNA reads as TGTGCCAGCAGCTTTACTAGCGGCCCAGATACGCAGTATTTT. It specifies CASSFTSGPDTQYF.

This chain joins TRBV10-3 and TRBJ2-2, with 12 positions matching TRBD2. Germline CDR1 and CDR2: ENHRY and SYGVKD. Trimming removed 7 bases from V and 4 bases from J; junction bases left unmatched: 4. The CDR3 covers 15 residues. This CDR3 is CAIKSSGGVTGELFF. CDR3 coding DNA: TGTGCCATCAAGTCTAGCGGGGGGGTCACCGGGGAGCTGTTTTTT.

The chain has TRBV5-5 and TRBJ2-5; tentatively, D is TRBD1 (5 bases). Trimming shortened V by 4 bases and J by 2 bases, and 9 bases separated the two germline ends. Germline CDR1 reads SGHKS; CDR2 reads YYEKEE (reference sequence). This CDR3 comprises 13 residues. CDR3 loop: CASSLDSQETQYF. CDR3 nucleotide sequence: TGTGCCAGCAGCCTAGACAGTCAAGAGACCCAGTACTTC.